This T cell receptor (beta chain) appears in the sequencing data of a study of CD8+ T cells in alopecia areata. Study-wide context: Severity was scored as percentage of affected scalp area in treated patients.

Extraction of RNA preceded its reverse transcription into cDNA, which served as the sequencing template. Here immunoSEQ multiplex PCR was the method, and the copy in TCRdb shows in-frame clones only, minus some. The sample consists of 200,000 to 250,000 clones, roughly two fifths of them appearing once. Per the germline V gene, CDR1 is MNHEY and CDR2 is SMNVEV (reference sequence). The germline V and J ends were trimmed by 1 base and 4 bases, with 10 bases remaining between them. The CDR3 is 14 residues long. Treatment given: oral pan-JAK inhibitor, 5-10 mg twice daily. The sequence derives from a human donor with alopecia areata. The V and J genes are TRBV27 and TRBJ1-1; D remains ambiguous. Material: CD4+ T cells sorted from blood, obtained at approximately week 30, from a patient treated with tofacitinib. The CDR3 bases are TGTGCCAGCAGTTTATTTGGGTTAGGCACTGAAGCTTTCTTT. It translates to CASSLFGLGTEAFF.